The text below deals with one TCR beta chain. Its antigen is as yet unknown. This sample was included in a study of cytomegalovirus exposure and HLA in healthy donors. Points from the study as a whole: In a later analysis, V- and J-gene trimming of beta chains associated with a DCLRE1C missense variant, replicated independently. The authors listed 150 to 200 TCR beta chains as cytomegalovirus-associated. According to a later analysis, most TCR beta chains associated with CMV appeared HLA-restricted.

Each donor was healthy, and each was a bone marrow donor. The length of the CDR3 is 13 residues. CDR1 is SGHTS and CDR2 is YDEGEE in the germline V gene. Trimming shortened V by 2 bases and J by 6 bases, and 11 bases separated the two germline ends. It was with 60 Vbeta and 13 Jbeta primers that the PCR ran. Sequenced by immunoSEQ multiplex PCR; TCRdb stores in-frame clones only, minus some. The sample yields 70,000 to 95,000 clones, less than 85% seen once. The clonotype was recovered from a man in his thirties or forties in good health and CMV-seropositive. Material: PBMCs. This chain joins TRBV5-8 and TRBJ1-2, with a weak D call TRBD1 (5 bases). Here the CDR3 DNA reads TGTGCCAGCAGCTTCAGGGAATTGGATGGCTACACCTTC. It specifies CASSFRELDGYTF.